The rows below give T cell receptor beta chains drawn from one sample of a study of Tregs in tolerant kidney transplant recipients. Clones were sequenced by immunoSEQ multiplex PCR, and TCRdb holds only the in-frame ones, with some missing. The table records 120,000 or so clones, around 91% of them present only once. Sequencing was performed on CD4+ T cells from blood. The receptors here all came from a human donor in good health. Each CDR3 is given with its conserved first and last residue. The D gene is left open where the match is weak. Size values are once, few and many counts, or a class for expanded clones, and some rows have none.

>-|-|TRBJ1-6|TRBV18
CASSPWGPGAGYNSPLHF
TGTGCCAGCTCACCATGGGGACCGGGCGCAGGGTATAATTCACCCCTCCACTTT
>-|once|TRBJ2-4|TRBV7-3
CASSLTWQTESYF
TGTGCCAGCAGCTTAACGTGGCAGACGGAATCGTACTTC
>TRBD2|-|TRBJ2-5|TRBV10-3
CAISEPLASGIGETQYF
TGTGCCATCAGTGAACCCCTGGCTAGCGGGATCGGGGAGACCCAGTACTTC
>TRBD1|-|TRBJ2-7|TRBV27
CASQRQGSSYEQYF
TGTGCCAGCCAGAGACAGGGCAGCTCCTACGAGCAGTACTTC
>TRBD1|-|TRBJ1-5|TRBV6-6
CASSSPDREGRQPQHF
TGTGCCAGCAGCTCCCCCGACAGGGAAGGTCGGCAGCCCCAGCATTTT
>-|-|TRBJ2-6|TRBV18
CASSPPVVYSGANVLTF
TGTGCCAGCTCACCACCGGTCGTTTACTCTGGGGCCAACGTCCTGACTTTC
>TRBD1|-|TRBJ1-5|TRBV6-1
CASSEVPGGYNQPQHF
TGTGCCAGCAGTGAAGTACCAGGGGGCTACAATCAGCCCCAGCATTTT
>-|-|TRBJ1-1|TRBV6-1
CASSPRRQSTEAFF
TGTGCCAGCAGTCCCCGCAGACAAAGCACTGAAGCTTTCTTT
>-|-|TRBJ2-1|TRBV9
CASSVVSGNEQFF
TGTGCCAGCAGCGTAGTATCCGGAAATGAGCAGTTCTTC
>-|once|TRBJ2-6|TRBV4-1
CASRGMGSGANVLTF
TGCGCCAGCAGGGGGATGGGGTCTGGGGCCAACGTCCTGACTTTC
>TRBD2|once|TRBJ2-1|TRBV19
CASSISGRALDEQFF
TGTGCCAGTAGTATAAGCGGGAGGGCCCTGGATGAGCAGTTCTTC
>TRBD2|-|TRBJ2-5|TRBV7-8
CASRQGTSGSSETQYF
TGTGCCAGCAGGCAGGGGACTAGCGGGAGTAGTGAGACCCAGTACTTC
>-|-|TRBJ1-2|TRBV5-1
CASSLTGGPQGYTF
TGCGCCAGCAGCCTCACGGGGGGACCGCAGGGCTACACCTTC
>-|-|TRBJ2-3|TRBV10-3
CAISDPTRNTDTQYF
TGTGCCATCAGTGATCCCACTAGAAACACAGATACGCAGTATTTT
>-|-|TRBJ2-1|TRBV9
CASKGGSYNEQFF
TGTGCCAGCAAGGGGGGGTCCTACAATGAGCAGTTCTTC
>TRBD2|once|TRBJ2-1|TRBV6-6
CASSGLASYNEQFF
TGTGCCAGCAGTGGACTAGCTTCCTACAATGAGCAGTTCTTC
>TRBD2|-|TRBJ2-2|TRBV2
CASSLSSGSNTGELFF
TGTGCCAGCAGTCTCTCTAGCGGATCGAACACCGGGGAGCTGTTTTTT
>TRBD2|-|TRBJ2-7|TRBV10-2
CASRGAGGPYEQYF
TGCGCCAGCAGGGGAGCGGGGGGCCCCTACGAGCAGTACTTC
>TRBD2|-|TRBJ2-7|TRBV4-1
CASSHQGGLARSYEQYF
TGCGCCAGCAGCCACCAAGGGGGACTAGCGAGATCCTACGAGCAGTACTTC
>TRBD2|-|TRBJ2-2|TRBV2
CASSYPSGGTGELFF
TGTGCCAGCAGTTACCCTAGCGGGGGAACCGGGGAGCTGTTTTTT
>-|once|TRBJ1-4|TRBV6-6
CASSYGIATNEKLFF
TGTGCCAGCAGTTACGGAATAGCAACTAATGAAAAACTGTTTTTT
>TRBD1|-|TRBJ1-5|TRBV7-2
CASSLGTGADQPQHF
TGTGCCAGCAGCTTAGGAACAGGGGCGGATCAGCCCCAGCATTTT
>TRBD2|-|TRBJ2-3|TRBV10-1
CASSDGGEADTQYF
TGCGCCAGCAGTGATGGGGGGGAAGCAGATACGCAGTATTTT
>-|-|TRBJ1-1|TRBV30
CAWSRGLQNTEAFF
TGTGCCTGGAGTAGAGGGCTCCAGAACACTGAAGCTTTCTTT